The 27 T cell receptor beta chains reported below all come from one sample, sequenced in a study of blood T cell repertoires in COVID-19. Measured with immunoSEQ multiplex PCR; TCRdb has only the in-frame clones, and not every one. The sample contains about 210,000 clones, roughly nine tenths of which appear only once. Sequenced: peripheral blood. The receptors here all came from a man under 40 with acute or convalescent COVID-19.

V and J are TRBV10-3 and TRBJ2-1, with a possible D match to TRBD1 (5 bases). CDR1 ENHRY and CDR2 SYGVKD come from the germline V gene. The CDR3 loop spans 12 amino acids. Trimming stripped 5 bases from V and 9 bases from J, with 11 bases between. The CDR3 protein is CAISTGRVEQFF. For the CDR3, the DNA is TGTGCCATCAGTACAGGAAGGGTTGAGCAGTTCTTC.

CDR3 amino acids: CASSPSRGLDTQYF. CDR3 sequence (DNA): TGTGCCAGCAGCCCCTCCAGGGGATTAGATACGCAGTATTTT. V and J are TRBV7-2 and TRBJ2-3; D may be TRBD1 (6 bases). CDR3 length: 14 residues. Trimming took off 5 bases at V and 5 bases at J, with 14 bases between the two ends. The germline V gene has CDR1 SGHTA and CDR2 FQGNSA.

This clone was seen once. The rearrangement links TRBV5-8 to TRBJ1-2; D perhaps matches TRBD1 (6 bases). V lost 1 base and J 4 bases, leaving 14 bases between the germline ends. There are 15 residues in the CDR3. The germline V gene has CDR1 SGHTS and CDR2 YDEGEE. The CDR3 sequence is CASSLRGAQVYGYTF. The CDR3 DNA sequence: TGTGCCAGCAGCTTGCGGGGGGCGCAGGTCTATGGCTACACCTTC.

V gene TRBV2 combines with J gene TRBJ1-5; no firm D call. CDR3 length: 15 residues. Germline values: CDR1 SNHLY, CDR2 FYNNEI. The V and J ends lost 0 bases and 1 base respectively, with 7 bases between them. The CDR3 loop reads CASSEARPSNQPQHF. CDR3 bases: TGTGCCAGCAGTGAAGCGCGCCCGAGCAATCAGCCCCAGCATTTT.

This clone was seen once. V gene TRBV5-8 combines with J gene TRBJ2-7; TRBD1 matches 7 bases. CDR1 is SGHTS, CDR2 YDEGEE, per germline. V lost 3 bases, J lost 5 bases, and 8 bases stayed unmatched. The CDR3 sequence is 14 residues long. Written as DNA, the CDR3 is TGTGCCAGCAGCTCACAGGGGAATAGAAACGAGCAGTACTTC. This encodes CASSSQGNRNEQYF.

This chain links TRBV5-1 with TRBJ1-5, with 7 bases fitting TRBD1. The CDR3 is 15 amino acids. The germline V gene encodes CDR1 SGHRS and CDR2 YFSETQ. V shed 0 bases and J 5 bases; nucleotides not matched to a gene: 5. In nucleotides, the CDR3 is TGCGCCAGCAGCTTGGACGGACAGGACTATCAGCCCCAGCATTTT. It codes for CASSLDGQDYQPQHF.

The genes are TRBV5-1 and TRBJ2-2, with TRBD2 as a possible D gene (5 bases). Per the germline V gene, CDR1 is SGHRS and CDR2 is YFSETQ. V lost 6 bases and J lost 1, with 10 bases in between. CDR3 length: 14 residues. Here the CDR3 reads CASTPAGNTGELFF. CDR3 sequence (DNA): TGCGCCAGCACTCCTGCGGGGAACACCGGGGAGCTGTTTTTT.

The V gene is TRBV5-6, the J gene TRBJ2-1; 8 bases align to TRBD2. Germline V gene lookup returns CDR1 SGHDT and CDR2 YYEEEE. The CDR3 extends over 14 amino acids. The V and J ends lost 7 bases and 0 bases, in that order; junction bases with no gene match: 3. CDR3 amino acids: CASGTRSSYNEQFF. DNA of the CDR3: TGTGCCAGCGGGACTAGGAGCTCCTACAATGAGCAGTTCTTC. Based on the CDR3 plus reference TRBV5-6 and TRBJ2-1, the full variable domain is DAGVTQSPTHLIKTRGQQVTLRCSPKSGHDTVSWYQQALGQGPQFIFQYYEEEERQRGNFPDRFSGHQFPNYSSELNVNALLLGDSALYLCASGTRSSYNEQFFGPGTRLTVL.

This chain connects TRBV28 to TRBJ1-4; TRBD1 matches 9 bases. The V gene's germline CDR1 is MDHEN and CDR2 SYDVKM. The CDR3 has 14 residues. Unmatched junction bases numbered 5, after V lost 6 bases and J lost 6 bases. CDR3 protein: CASSSRDRDEKLFF. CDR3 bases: TGTGCCAGCAGCAGCCGGGACAGGGATGAAAAACTGTTTTTT. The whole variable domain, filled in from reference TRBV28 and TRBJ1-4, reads DVKVTQSSRYLVKRTGEKVFLECVQDMDHENMFWYRQDPGLGLRLIYFSYDVKMKEKGDIPEGYSVSREKKERFSLILESASTNQTSMYLCASSSRDRDEKLFFGSGTQLSVL.

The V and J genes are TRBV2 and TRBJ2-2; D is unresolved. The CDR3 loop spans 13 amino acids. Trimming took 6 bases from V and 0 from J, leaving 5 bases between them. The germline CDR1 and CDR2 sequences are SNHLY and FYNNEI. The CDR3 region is CASRYTNTGELFF. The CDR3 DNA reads TGTGCCAGCAGGTACACGAACACCGGGGAGCTGTTTTTT.

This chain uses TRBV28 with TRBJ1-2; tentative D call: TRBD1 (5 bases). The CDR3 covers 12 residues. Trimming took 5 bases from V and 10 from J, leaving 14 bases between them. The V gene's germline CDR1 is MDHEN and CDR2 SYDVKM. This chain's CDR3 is CASSVRQNLYTF. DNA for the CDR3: TGTGCCAGCAGTGTCCGACAGAATCTCTACACCTTC.

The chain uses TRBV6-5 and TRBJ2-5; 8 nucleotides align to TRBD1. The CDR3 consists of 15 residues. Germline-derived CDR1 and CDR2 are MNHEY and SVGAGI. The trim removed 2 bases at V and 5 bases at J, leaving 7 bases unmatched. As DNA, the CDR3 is TGTGCCAGCAGTTACGGTTCAGGGGGCGGGGAGACCCAGTACTTC. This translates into CASSYGSGGGETQYF.

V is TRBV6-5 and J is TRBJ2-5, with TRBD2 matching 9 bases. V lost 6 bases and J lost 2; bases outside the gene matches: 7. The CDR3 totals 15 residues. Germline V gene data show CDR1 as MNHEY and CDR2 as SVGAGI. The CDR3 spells CASSLTSGIQETQYF. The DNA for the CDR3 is TGTGCCAGCAGCCTGACTAGCGGAATTCAAGAGACCCAGTACTTC.

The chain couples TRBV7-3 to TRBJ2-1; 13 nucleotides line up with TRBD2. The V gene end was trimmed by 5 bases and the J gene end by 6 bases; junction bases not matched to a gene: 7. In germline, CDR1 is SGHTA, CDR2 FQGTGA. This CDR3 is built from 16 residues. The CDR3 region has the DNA TGTGCCAGCAGCCCGCAGACTAGCGGGGGGTTCAATGAGCAGTTCTTC. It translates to CASSPQTSGGFNEQFF.

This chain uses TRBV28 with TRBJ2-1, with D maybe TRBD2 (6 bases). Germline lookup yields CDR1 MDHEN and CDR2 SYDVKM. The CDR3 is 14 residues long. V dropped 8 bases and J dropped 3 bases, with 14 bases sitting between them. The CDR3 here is CASDSRDFYNEQFF. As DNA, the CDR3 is TGTGCCAGCGACTCCAGGGACTTCTACAATGAGCAGTTCTTC.

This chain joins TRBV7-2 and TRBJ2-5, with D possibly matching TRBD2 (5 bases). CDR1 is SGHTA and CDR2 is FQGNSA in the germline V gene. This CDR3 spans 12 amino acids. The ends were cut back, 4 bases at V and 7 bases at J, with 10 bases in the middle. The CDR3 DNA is TGTGCCAGCAGCTCCCTCGCGGGGACCCAGTACTTC. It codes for CASSSLAGTQYF.

The CDR3 DNA is TGTGCCAGCTCCTGGCGGACTAGCGGCACGAGGACCCAGTACTTC. Translation: CASSWRTSGTRTQYF. The chain joins TRBV25-1 to TRBJ2-5; 10 positions match TRBD2. The CDR3 has 15 residues. Germline assignment: CDR1 MGHDK and CDR2 SYGVNS. V dropped 8 bases and J dropped 7; count of bases not matched to a gene: 13.

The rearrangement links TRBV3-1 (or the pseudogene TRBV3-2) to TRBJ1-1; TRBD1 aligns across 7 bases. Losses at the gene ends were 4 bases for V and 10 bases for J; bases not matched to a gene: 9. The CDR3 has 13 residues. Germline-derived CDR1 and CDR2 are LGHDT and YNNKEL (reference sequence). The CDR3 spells CASSLSRTGGAFF. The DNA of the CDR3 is TGTGCCAGCAGCCTCTCTAGGACAGGAGGAGCTTTCTTT.

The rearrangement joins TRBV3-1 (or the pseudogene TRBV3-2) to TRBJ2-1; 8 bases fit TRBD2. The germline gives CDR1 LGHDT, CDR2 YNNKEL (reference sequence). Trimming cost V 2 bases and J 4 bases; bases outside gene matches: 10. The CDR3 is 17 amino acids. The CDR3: CASSQSTAGVGYNEQFF. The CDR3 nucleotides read TGTGCCAGCAGCCAATCTACAGCGGGAGTAGGTTACAATGAGCAGTTCTTC.

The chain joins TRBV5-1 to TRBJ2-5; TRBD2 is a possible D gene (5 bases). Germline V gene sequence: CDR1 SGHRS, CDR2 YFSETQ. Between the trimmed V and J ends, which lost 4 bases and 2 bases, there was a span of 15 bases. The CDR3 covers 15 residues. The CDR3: CASSTGVGDQETQYF. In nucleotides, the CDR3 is TGCGCCAGCAGCACTGGGGTCGGGGATCAAGAGACCCAGTACTTC.

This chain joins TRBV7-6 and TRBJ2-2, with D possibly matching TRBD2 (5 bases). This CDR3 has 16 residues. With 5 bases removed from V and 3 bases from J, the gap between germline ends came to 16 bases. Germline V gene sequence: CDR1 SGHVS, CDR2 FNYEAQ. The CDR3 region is CASSPTVGEYTGELFF. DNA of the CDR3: TGTGCCAGCAGCCCGACGGTCGGGGAGTACACCGGGGAGCTGTTTTTT. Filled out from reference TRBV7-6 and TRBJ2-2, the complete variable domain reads GAGVSQSPRYKVTKRGQDVALRCDPISGHVSLYWYRQALGQGPEFLTYFNYEAQQDKSGLPNDRFSAERPEGSISTLTIQRTEQRDSAMYRCASSPTVGEYTGELFFGEGSRLTVL.

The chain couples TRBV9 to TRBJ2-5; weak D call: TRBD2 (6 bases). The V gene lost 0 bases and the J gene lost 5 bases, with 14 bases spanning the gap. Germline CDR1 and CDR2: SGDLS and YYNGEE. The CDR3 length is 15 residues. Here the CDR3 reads CASSVEGLSSETQYF. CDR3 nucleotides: TGTGCCAGCAGCGTAGAGGGACTCTCCTCGGAGACCCAGTACTTC.

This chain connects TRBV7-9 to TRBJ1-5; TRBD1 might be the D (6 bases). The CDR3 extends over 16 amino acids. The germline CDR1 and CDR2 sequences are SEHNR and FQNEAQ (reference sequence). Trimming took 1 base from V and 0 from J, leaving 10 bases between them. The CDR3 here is CASSLGAGDSNQPQHF. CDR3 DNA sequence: TGTGCCAGCAGCTTAGGAGCAGGGGATAGCAATCAGCCCCAGCATTTT.

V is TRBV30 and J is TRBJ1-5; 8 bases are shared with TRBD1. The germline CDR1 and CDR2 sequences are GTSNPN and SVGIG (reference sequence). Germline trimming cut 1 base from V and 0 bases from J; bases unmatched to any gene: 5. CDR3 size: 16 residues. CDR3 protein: CAWSAYRGFSNQPQHF. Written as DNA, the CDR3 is TGTGCCTGGAGTGCATACAGGGGGTTTAGCAATCAGCCCCAGCATTTT.

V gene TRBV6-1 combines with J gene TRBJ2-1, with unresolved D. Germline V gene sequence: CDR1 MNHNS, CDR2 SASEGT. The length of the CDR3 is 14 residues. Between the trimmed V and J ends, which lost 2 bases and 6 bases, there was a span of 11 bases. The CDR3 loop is CASSERSEANEQFF. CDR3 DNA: TGTGCCAGCAGTGAAAGGTCAGAGGCCAATGAGCAGTTCTTC.

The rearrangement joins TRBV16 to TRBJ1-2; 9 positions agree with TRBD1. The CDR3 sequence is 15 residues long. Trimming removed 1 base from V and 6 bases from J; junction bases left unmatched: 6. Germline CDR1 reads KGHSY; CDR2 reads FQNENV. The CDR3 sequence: CASSQFLGTGNGYTF. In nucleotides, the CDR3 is TGTGCCAGCAGCCAATTCCTCGGGACAGGGAATGGCTACACCTTC. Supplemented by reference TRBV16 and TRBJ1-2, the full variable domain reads GEEVAQTPKHLVRGEGQKAKLYCAPIKGHSYVFWYQQVLKNEFKFLISFQNENVFDETGMPKERFSAKCLPNSPCSLEIQATKLEDSAVYFCASSQFLGTGNGYTFGSGTRLTVV.

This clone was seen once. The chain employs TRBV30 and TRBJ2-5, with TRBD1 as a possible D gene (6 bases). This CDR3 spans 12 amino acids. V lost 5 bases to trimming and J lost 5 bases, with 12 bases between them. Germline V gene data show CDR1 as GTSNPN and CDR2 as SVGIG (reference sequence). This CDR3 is CAWDRPLETQYF. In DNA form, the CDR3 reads TGTGCCTGGGACAGGCCACTGGAGACCCAGTACTTC.